The sequence of this TCR beta chain was determined in a study of beta chain features in type 1 diabetes. Study-wide points: Possibly, sequencing cDNA over-represented cells that had high TCR expression levels. All four CD4+ subsets from Type 1 diabetes patients carried moderately but significantly shorter TCRB CDR3s. Reduced insertions and increased deletions marked VDJ junctions in type 1 diabetes patients.

Every isolated RNA sample was fully reverse transcribed, so sequencing captured expressed TCRB transcripts. Produced via immunoSEQ multiplex PCR; TCRdb's table is partial and in-frame only. The sample lists about 660,000 clones, over 12% occurring once. CDR3 length: 14 amino acids. Trimming shortened V by 5 bases and J by 7 bases, and 18 bases separated the two germline ends. Looked up from germline, CDR1 is SGDLS and CDR2 is YYNGEE. This clone was counted a few times. Its target is not known. This rearrangement joins TRBV9 to TRBJ2-5, with a possible D match to TRBD2 (7 bases). This clonotype was obtained from a man aged 18 to 29 with type 1 diabetes. Sequencing used naive CD4+ T cells from blood. The CDR3 reads CASSGGGPPATQYF. CDR3 DNA: TGTGCCAGCAGTGGCGGGGGCCCGCCTGCGACCCAGTACTTC. The full variable domain, rest sourced from reference TRBV9 and TRBJ2-5, is DSGVTQTPKHLITATGQRVTLRCSPRSGDLSVYWYQQSLDQGLQFLIQYYNGEERAKGNILERFSAQQFPDLHSELNLSSLELGDSALYFCASSGGGPPATQYFGPGTRLLVL.